One sample yielded the 18 T cell receptor beta chains listed below, sequenced in a study of blood T cell repertoires in COVID-19. TCRdb's copy holds only in-frame clones and misses some; the assay was immunoSEQ multiplex PCR. The repertoire consists of tens of thousands of clones, with under 80% occurring once and the leading ten covering about 2.5%. The sample consisted of peripheral blood. These receptors originate from a human donor with acute or convalescent COVID-19. The donor label of this sample is uncertain.

V usage is TRBV6-5 and J usage is TRBJ1-3; D remains unclear. Germline CDR1 reads MNHEY; CDR2 reads SVGAGI. The CDR3 is 12 amino acids. The V end lost 6 bases, the J end lost 4 bases, and 7 bases lay between the germline ends. The CDR3 here is CASRNMGNTIYF. The CDR3 region has the DNA TGTGCCAGCAGAAACATGGGAAACACCATATATTTT.

The rearrangement joins TRBV20-1 to TRBJ2-2, with 7 bases aligning to TRBD2. CDR3 size: 14 residues. Germline CDR1 and CDR2: DFQATT and SNEGSKA (reference sequence). Trimming cost V 3 bases and J 7 bases; bases outside gene matches: 8. The CDR3 DNA reads as TGCAGTGCTAGTAGGGGCGGGAGAGACGGGGAGCTGTTTTTT. Translated, it gives CSASRGGRDGELFF.

J is TRBJ2-6 and V is TRBV2; 7 bases are a match to TRBD2. The CDR3 covers 16 residues. Germline V CDR1 and CDR2: SNHLY, FYNNEI. After removal of 2 bases from V and 3 bases from J, the junction contained 4 bases not matched to a gene. The CDR3 bases are TGTGCCAGCAGTGAATCGGGAGGATTTGGGGCCAACGTCCTGACTTTC. Translated: CASSESGGFGANVLTF.

This clone was detected only once. The chain recombines TRBV7-2 with TRBJ1-6; TRBD1 matches 7 bases. V was pared by 5 bases and J by 7 bases, with 8 bases of the junction left unmatched. Per germline, CDR1 SGHTA and CDR2 FQGNSA. This CDR3 has 15 residues. Here the CDR3 DNA reads TGTGCCAGCAGCGCCCCCAGGGGGTACAATTCACCCCTCCACTTT. Its translation: CASSAPRGYNSPLHF.

The chain recombines TRBV7-9 with TRBJ2-1, with 7 positions matching TRBD2. Germline V gene lookup returns CDR1 SEHNR and CDR2 FQNEAQ (reference sequence). The CDR3 is 16 amino acids. Trimming removed 3 bases from V and 9 bases from J; junction bases left unmatched: 14. In nucleotides, the CDR3 is TGTGCCAGCAGCTTCTTGGGAGGGATTGTGGGGTCTGAGCAGTTCTTC. It is translated as CASSFLGGIVGSEQFF.

V is TRBV27 and J is TRBJ2-1, with TRBD1 identical over 7 bases. The CDR3 covers 18 residues. V shed 3 bases, J shed 5 bases, and the junction held 16 bases outside the gene matches. Germline lookup yields CDR1 MNHEY and CDR2 SMNVEV (reference sequence). CDR3 nucleotides: TGTGCCAGCAGTTTCTTTGGGACAGCCGGGCGCGAAAACAATGAGCAGTTCTTC. Translation gives CASSFFGTAGRENNEQFF.

The DNA of the CDR3 is TGTGCCAGCAGCCCCCTAGCGGGAGTAGATTTAGGTGAGCAGTTCTTC. It translates to CASSPLAGVDLGEQFF. V usage is TRBV3-1 (or the pseudogene TRBV3-2) and J usage is TRBJ2-1; 10 bases align to TRBD2. Trimming removed 4 bases from V and 9 bases from J; junction bases left unmatched: 12. Germline assignment: CDR1 LGHDT and CDR2 YNNKEL (reference sequence). The CDR3 is 16 amino acids.

V is TRBV7-3 and J is TRBJ1-6; D might be TRBD1 (5 bases). Deletions cut 5 bases from V and 8 bases from J, with 13 bases between. From germline, CDR1 is SGHTA and CDR2 FQGTGA. CDR3 length: 14 residues. Written as DNA, the CDR3 is TGTGCCAGCAGCCAGGGCAGGGTTGATTCACCCCTCCACTTT. Translating it yields CASSQGRVDSPLHF.

The chain has TRBV10-3 and TRBJ2-1; 9 nucleotides align to TRBD2. The CDR3 is made up of 12 amino acids. Trimming at V came to 7 bases and at J to 9 bases, leaving 4 bases not matched to a gene. Germline V gives CDR1 ENHRY, CDR2 SYGVKD. This CDR3 is CAITAGGPEQFF. The CDR3 DNA sequence: TGTGCCATCACGGCGGGGGGGCCTGAGCAGTTCTTC.

In its sample, this clone was seen a few times. The chain combines TRBV14 with TRBJ1-1; D gene ambiguous. V lost 1 base and J 5 bases, leaving 11 bases between the germline ends. Per the germline V gene, CDR1 is SGHDN and CDR2 is FVKESK. The CDR3 runs to 14 residues. In DNA form, the CDR3 reads TGTGCCAGCAGCCAAGCCGGAGGAGGGACTGAAGCTTTCTTT. Translating gives CASSQAGGGTEAFF.

The chain employs TRBV9 and TRBJ1-3; 7 positions match TRBD1. V shed 5 bases and J 5 bases; nucleotides not matched to a gene: 10. The CDR3 consists of 15 residues. Germline V gene data show CDR1 as SGDLS and CDR2 as YYNGEE. In DNA form, the CDR3 reads TGTGCCAGCAGAAGACAGGGTGACTCGAGAAACACCATATATTTT. It encodes CASRRQGDSRNTIYF.

The gene calls are TRBV6-2 or TRBV6-3 and TRBJ1-2; D remains ambiguous. V lost 5 bases to trimming and J lost 4 bases, with 11 bases between them. From germline, CDR1 is MNHEY and CDR2 SVGEGT. The CDR3 loop spans 13 amino acids. CDR3 sequence (DNA): TGTGCCAGCAGTCATCGGTCAGGCTATGGCTACACCTTC. As protein: CASSHRSGYGYTF.

The V and J genes are TRBV5-1 and TRBJ1-6, with TRBD1 as a possible D gene (5 bases). The CDR3 contains 14 residues. The germline V and J ends were trimmed by 3 bases and 7 bases, with 11 bases remaining between them. Germline V gives CDR1 SGHRS, CDR2 YFSETQ. This chain's CDR3 is CASSSGGGNSPLHF. The CDR3 DNA is TGCGCCAGCAGCTCGGGGGGTGGAAATTCACCCCTCCACTTT.

The genes are TRBV15 and TRBJ1-2, with a tentative D call TRBD1 (6 bases). The CDR3 spans 16 residues. Germline CDR1 LNHNV, CDR2 YYDKDF (reference sequence). V was cut by 5 bases and J by 1 base, with 17 bases left in between. CDR3 DNA sequence: TGTGCCACCAGCGGGGCCGGGAGGGGGTTTAACTATGGCTACACCTTC. It is translated as CATSGAGRGFNYGYTF.

This rearrangement joins TRBV7-2 to TRBJ2-1, with 12 bases aligning to TRBD2. The junction had 8 bases not matched to a gene; V was cut back by 2 bases and J by 9 bases. The CDR3 contains 16 residues. Germline loops: CDR1 SGHTA, CDR2 FQGNSA. The CDR3 DNA reads TGTGCCAGCAGCTTAAGGGCTAGCGGGGGGGTCGGTGAGCAGTTCTTC. It encodes CASSLRASGGVGEQFF. The full variable domain, its missing parts supplied by reference TRBV7-2 and TRBJ2-1, is GAGVSQSPSNKVTEKGKDVELRCDPISGHTALYWYRQSLGQGLEFLIYFQGNSAPDKSGLPSDRFSAERTGGSVSTLTIQRTQQEDSAVYLCASSLRASGGVGEQFFGPGTRLTVL.

This chain connects TRBV24-1 to TRBJ1-5; D is possibly TRBD1 (6 bases). The germline V and J ends were trimmed by 5 bases and 5 bases, with 15 bases remaining between them. There are 15 residues in the CDR3. Germline CDR1 KGHDR, CDR2 SFDVKD. CDR3 sequence: CATSAPWRTDQPQHF. Written as DNA, the CDR3 is TGTGCCACCAGTGCCCCTTGGAGGACAGATCAGCCCCAGCATTTT.

The V and J genes are TRBV6-1 and TRBJ2-3; 13 nucleotides agree with TRBD2. The ends lost 0 bases at V and 4 bases at J; junction bases unmatched: 4. The CDR3 is made up of 17 amino acids. Germline V CDR1 and CDR2: MNHNS, SASEGT. CDR3 DNA sequence: TGTGCCAGCAGTGAAGCGCCCGGACTAGCGGGGGCAGATACGCAGTATTTT. This codes for CASSEAPGLAGADTQYF.

This chain connects TRBV11-2 to TRBJ2-1; weak D call: TRBD1 (6 bases). The germline V and J ends were trimmed by 5 bases and 2 bases, with 13 bases remaining between them. Looked up from germline, CDR1 is SGHAT and CDR2 is FQNNGV. The CDR3 spans 15 residues. The CDR3 region has the DNA TGTGCCAGCAGCCTACGGGACATTACCTACAATGAGCAGTTCTTC. This gives the protein CASSLRDITYNEQFF. The whole variable domain, remainder taken from reference TRBV11-2 and TRBJ2-1, is EAGVAQSPRYKIIEKRQSVAFWCNPISGHATLYWYQQILGQGPKLLIQFQNNGVVDDSQLPKDRFSAERLKGVDSTLKIQPAKLEDSAVYLCASSLRDITYNEQFFGPGTRLTVL.